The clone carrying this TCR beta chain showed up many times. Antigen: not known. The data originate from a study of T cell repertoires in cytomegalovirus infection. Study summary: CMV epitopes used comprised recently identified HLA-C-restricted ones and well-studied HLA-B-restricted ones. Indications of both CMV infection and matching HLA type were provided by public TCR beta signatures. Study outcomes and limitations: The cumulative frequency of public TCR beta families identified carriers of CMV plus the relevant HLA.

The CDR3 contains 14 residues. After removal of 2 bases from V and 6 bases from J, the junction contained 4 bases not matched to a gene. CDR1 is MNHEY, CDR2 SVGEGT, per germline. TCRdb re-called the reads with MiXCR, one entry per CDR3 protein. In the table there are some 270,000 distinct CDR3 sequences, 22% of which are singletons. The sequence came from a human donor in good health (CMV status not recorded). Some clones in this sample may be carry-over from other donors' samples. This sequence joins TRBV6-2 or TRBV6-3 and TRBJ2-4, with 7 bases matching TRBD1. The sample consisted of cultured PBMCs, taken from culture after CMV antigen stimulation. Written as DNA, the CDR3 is TGTGCCAGCAGTTACGGGACAGAAAGAAACATTCAGTACTTC. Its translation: CASSYGTERNIQYF.